These T cell receptor beta chains were read from a single sample in a study of shared clonotypes between healthy human individuals. Measured with immunoSEQ multiplex PCR; TCRdb has only the in-frame clones, and not every one. The sample holds around 2,000,000 clones, roughly 96% seen once. The sample consisted of naive CD4+ T cells sorted from blood. These receptor sequences come from a man between 18 and 35 years old in good health. CDR3s include the opening cysteine and the closing phenylalanine or tryptophan. Each record gives: J gene, V gene, clone size, D gene, CDR3 DNA, CDR3 protein. A D gene is named only where the DNA matches it firmly. Some rows have no size entry. The others give once, few or many, or a class for an expanded clone.

J: TRBJ2-7
V: TRBV7-2
size: -
D: -
DNA: TGTGCCAGCAGCTTAGTCGGGCCGAATTACGAGCAGTACTTC
CDR3: CASSLVGPNYEQYF

J: TRBJ2-7
V: TRBV29-1
size: once
D: -
DNA: TGCAGCGTTGAAGTAAAGGGTACCCTTGTGTTC
CDR3: CSVEVKGTLVF

J: TRBJ2-7
V: TRBV28
size: -
D: -
DNA: TGTGCCAGCAGTACCCAGACAGTCCCCGAGCAGTACTTC
CDR3: CASSTQTVPEQYF

J: TRBJ2-3
V: TRBV2
size: -
D: -
DNA: TGTGCCAGCAGTGGGTCGGCGGGCGCAGATACGCAGTATTTT
CDR3: CASSGSAGADTQYF

J: TRBJ2-3
V: TRBV7-3
size: -
D: -
DNA: TGTGCCAGCAGCTTAAACAGCCCTAGCACAGATACGCAGTATTTT
CDR3: CASSLNSPSTDTQYF

J: TRBJ2-7
V: TRBV18
size: -
D: TRBD1
DNA: TGTGCCAGCTCACCACCGTTAGGGACAGCCTTTTCCTACGAGCAGTACTTC
CDR3: CASSPPLGTAFSYEQYF

J: TRBJ2-7
V: TRBV9
size: -
D: -
DNA: TGTGCCAGCAGCGTAGGTGGGGCCTCCAGCTACGAGCAGTACTTC
CDR3: CASSVGGASSYEQYF

J: TRBJ1-3
V: TRBV6-1
size: -
D: -
DNA: TGTGCCAGCAGTGAAGCACGGGGAAACACCATATATTTT
CDR3: CASSEARGNTIYF

J: TRBJ1-5
V: TRBV18
size: -
D: -
DNA: TGTGCCAGCTCACCCGGAGGGCTCCAAGGTAATCAGCCCCAGCATTTT
CDR3: CASSPGGLQGNQPQHF

J: TRBJ2-1
V: TRBV11-2
size: -
D: -
DNA: TGTGCCAGCAGCTTTTCAGTAGTTAATACTGAGCAGTTCTTC
CDR3: CASSFSVVNTEQFF

J: TRBJ1-1
V: TRBV6-1
size: few
D: -
DNA: TGTGCCAGCGGCATCGAGGGGAACACTGAAGCTTTCTTT
CDR3: CASGIEGNTEAFF

J: TRBJ1-5
V: TRBV5-4
size: -
D: -
DNA: TGTGCCAGCAGCTTGAACTCTGGTGGGGGGCATCCCCAGCCCCAGCATTTT
CDR3: CASSLNSGGGHPQPQHF

J: TRBJ1-2
V: TRBV7-2
size: -
D: TRBD1
DNA: TGTGCCAGCAGCTCCGGGGACAGCACCTATGGGGGCTACACCTTC
CDR3: CASSSGDSTYGGYTF

J: TRBJ2-3
V: TRBV9
size: -
D: -
DNA: TGTGCCAGCAGCGCCAGGTTTGGCACAGATACGCAGTATTTT
CDR3: CASSARFGTDTQYF

J: TRBJ1-2
V: TRBV6-5
size: once
D: -
DNA: TGTGCCAGCAGTTACGGGGGTGGTAACTATGGCTACACCTTC
CDR3: CASSYGGGNYGYTF